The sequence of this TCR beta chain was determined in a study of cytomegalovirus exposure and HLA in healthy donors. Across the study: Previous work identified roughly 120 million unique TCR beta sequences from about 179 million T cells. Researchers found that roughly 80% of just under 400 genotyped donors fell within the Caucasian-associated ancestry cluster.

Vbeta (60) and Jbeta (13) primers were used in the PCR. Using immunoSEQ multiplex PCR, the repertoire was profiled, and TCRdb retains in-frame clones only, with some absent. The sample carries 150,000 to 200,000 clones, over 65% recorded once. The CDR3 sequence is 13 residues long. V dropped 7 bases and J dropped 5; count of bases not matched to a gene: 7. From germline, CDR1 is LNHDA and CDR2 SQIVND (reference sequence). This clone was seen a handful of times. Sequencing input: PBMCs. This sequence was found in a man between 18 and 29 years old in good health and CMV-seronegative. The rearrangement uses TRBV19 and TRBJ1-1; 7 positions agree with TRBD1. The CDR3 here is CASTSTGRTEAFF. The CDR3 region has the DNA TGTGCCAGTACCTCGACAGGGCGGACTGAAGCTTTCTTT.